Presented here are 29 T cell receptor beta chains from one specimen sequenced in a study of blood T cell repertoires in COVID-19 (dated by TCRdb to 2020 to 2022). Library preparation used the immunoSEQ multiplex PCR assay. TCRdb took this table from immuneACCESS and kept in-frame rearrangements with V and J called. Such tables lack part of the clones; where checked against another copy, unresolved V genes explain under half of the gap, and the rest is unexplained. This sample gives about 250,000 clones in total; roughly nine tenths of them show up just once. Roughly 3% of the sample belongs to the ten largest clones. Sequencing was carried out using peripheral blood. All receptors derive from a man between 18 and 29 years old with active or convalescent COVID-19.

The genes are TRBV5-4 and TRBJ1-2; D is uncertain. V was pared by 2 bases and J by 4 bases, with 9 bases between. The CDR3 is 13 amino acids. Germline V CDR1 and CDR2: SGHNT, YYREEE (reference sequence). The DNA for the CDR3 is TGTGCCAGCAGCTTTACGCGGGCCTATGGCTACACCTTC. Its protein is CASSFTRAYGYTF.

The rearrangement uses TRBV5-4 and TRBJ2-7; 10 nucleotides match TRBD1. There are 15 residues in the CDR3. From germline, CDR1 is SGHNT and CDR2 YYREEE (reference sequence). V was pared by 4 bases and J by 5 bases, with 9 bases of the junction left unmatched. CDR3 DNA sequence: TGTGCCAGCAGCAAGGGACAGGGGACATTCCACGAGCAGTACTTC. This encodes CASSKGQGTFHEQYF. Looking up the rest from reference TRBV5-4 and TRBJ2-7 gives the full variable domain: ETGVTQSPTHLIKTRGQQVTLRCSSQSGHNTVSWYQQALGQGPQFIFQYYREEENGRGNFPPRFSGLQFPNYSSELNVNALELDDSALYLCASSKGQGTFHEQYFGPGTRLTVT.

This chain uses TRBV11-2 with TRBJ2-1; 8 bases align to TRBD2. The CDR3 runs 15 residues. CDR1 and CDR2 (germline): SGHAT, FQNNGV. Trimming took 5 bases from V and 14 from J; bases not matched to a gene: 17. The CDR3 DNA reads as TGTGCCAGCAGCCCCTGGGGACCAGCGGGGGCCTGGGAGTTCTTC. Amino acid sequence: CASSPWGPAGAWEFF.

This chain links TRBV6-5 with TRBJ1-6, with a possible D match to TRBD1 (5 bases). Germline CDR1 reads MNHEY; CDR2 reads SVGAGI. Trimming left V 2 bases short and J 10 bases short, with 18 bases between. There are 16 residues in the CDR3. The CDR3 nucleotides read TGTGCCAGCAGTTACATAGGGTCCGAAGGGGAATCACCCCTCCACTTT. This codes for CASSYIGSEGESPLHF.

V is TRBV5-1 and J is TRBJ2-3, with TRBD1 matching over 7 bases. The J segment lost 2 bases and the V segment lost 0 bases, leaving 9 bases of the junction unmatched. Germline V CDR1 and CDR2: SGHRS, YFSETQ. This CDR3 spans 17 amino acids. The CDR3 protein is CASSLGVAGGFTDTQYF. The DNA for the CDR3 is TGCGCCAGCAGCTTGGGGGTAGCAGGGGGTTTCACAGATACGCAGTATTTT.

This clone was observed once. V and J are TRBV9 and TRBJ2-1; 7 bases agree with TRBD2. V was pared by 3 bases and J by 15 bases, with 9 bases of the junction left unmatched. The germline CDR1 and CDR2 sequences are SGDLS and YYNGEE. This CDR3 comprises 12 residues. The CDR3 loop is CASSGPGGSPFF. CDR3 bases: TGTGCCAGCAGCGGGCCGGGCGGGAGCCCGTTCTTC.

The J gene is TRBJ2-7, the V gene TRBV7-3, with D possibly matching TRBD2 (6 bases). CDR1 SGHTA and CDR2 FQGTGA come from the germline V gene. The CDR3 consists of 19 residues. The V end was cut by 5 bases, the J end by 5 bases, with 31 bases between. The chain's CDR3 is CASSPPVEGADPNADEQYF. CDR3 in DNA: TGTGCCAGCAGCCCCCCCGTGGAGGGCGCCGACCCAAACGCGGACGAGCAGTACTTC.

This rearrangement joins TRBV5-8 to TRBJ2-2; a weak D match, TRBD1 (5 bases). The CDR3 loop spans 16 amino acids. Looked up from germline, CDR1 is SGHTS and CDR2 is YDEGEE. V lost 5 bases, J lost 4 bases, and 18 bases lay in between. The CDR3 nucleotides read TGTGCCAGCAGTCATAATTTATTTAGGGGCACCGGGGAGCTGTTTTTT. Translating it yields CASSHNLFRGTGELFF.

The rearrangement joins TRBV3-1 (or the pseudogene TRBV3-2) to TRBJ2-5, with TRBD2 as a possible D gene (6 bases). The CDR3 is 14 residues long. Germline values: CDR1 LGHDT, CDR2 YNNKEL (reference sequence). Between the trimmed V and J ends, which lost 3 bases and 5 bases, there was a span of 13 bases. Written as DNA, the CDR3 is TGTGCCAGCAGCCAGGAGGGCGGGATGGAGACCCAGTACTTC. Translated: CASSQEGGMETQYF.

The chain uses TRBV7-9 and TRBJ2-5, with TRBD2 as a possible D gene (6 bases). Trimming left V 7 bases short and J 0 bases short, with 12 bases between. The CDR3 has 14 residues. Germline V gene sequence: CDR1 SEHNR, CDR2 FQNEAQ (reference sequence). CDR3 residues: CASTDSGYQETQYF. For the CDR3, the DNA is TGTGCCAGCACCGATAGCGGATACCAAGAGACCCAGTACTTC. Filled out from reference TRBV7-9 and TRBJ2-5, the complete variable domain reads DTGVSQNPRHKITKRGQNVTFRCDPISEHNRLYWYRQTLGQGPEFLTYFQNEAQLEKSRLLSDRFSAERPKGSFSTLEIQRTEQGDSAMYLCASTDSGYQETQYFGPGTRLLVL.

The chain has TRBV7-2 and TRBJ2-2; unclear D gene. Looked up from germline, CDR1 is SGHTA and CDR2 is FQGNSA. The CDR3 spans 16 residues. V gave up 3 bases and J gave up 0 bases, with 11 bases separating them. The DNA for the CDR3 is TGTGCCAGCAGCTTGGAGATTATCTCGAACACCGGGGAGCTGTTTTTT. Translating gives CASSLEIISNTGELFF. The variable domain in full, with the rest retrieved from reference TRBV7-2 and TRBJ2-2, is GAGVSQSPSNKVTEKGKDVELRCDPISGHTALYWYRQSLGQGLEFLIYFQGNSAPDKSGLPSDRFSAERTGGSVSTLTIQRTQQEDSAVYLCASSLEIISNTGELFFGEGSRLTVL.

Worth noting for this clone: One end of the junction fails to match germline, which may point to a read error. V and J are TRBV7-8 and TRBJ2-7; the match to TRBD1 covers 9 bases. In germline, CDR1 is SGHVS, CDR2 FQNEAQ. This CDR3 is 14 amino acids long. The CDR3 nucleotides read TGTGCCAGCAGGCCGGGACAGGGTTCCTCCGAGCAGTACTTC. As protein: CASRPGQGSSEQYF.

For the CDR3, the DNA is TGCAGTGCGGGACTTGTCTACGAGCAGTACTTC. This gives the protein CSAGLVYEQYF. The chain links TRBV20-1 to TRBJ2-7; weak D call: TRBD2 (6 bases). Germline V lookup: CDR1 DFQATT, CDR2 SNEGSKA (reference sequence). The CDR3 contains 11 residues. V dropped 6 bases and J dropped 3 bases, with 9 bases sitting between them.

The table lists this clone with a few counts. The CDR3 DNA reads as TGTGCCATCAGTGGGGACAGCTATAATTCACCCCTCCACTTT. This encodes CAISGDSYNSPLHF. The V call is TRBV10-3, the J call TRBJ1-6, with 7 bases aligning to TRBD1. This CDR3 has 14 residues. Germline V gene data show CDR1 as ENHRY and CDR2 as SYGVKD. J was trimmed by 3 bases and V by 4 bases; bases with no gene match: 0.

The J gene is TRBJ2-2, the V gene TRBV9; 9 positions agree with TRBD1. V was clipped by 3 bases and J by 7 bases; unmatched bases: 13. Germline CDR1 reads SGDLS; CDR2 reads YYNGEE. The CDR3 is made up of 17 amino acids. DNA for the CDR3: TGTGCCAGCAGCGGAAATAGCGACAGGGGGATTGGCGGGGAGCTGTTTTTT. Encoded protein: CASSGNSDRGIGGELFF.

The chain has TRBV11-2 and TRBJ1-2; D gene unclear. The CDR3 contains 13 residues. Trimming shortened V by 5 bases and J by 4 bases, and 11 bases separated the two germline ends. Germline V gene lookup returns CDR1 SGHAT and CDR2 FQNNGV. The CDR3 loop reads CASSLVAGYGYTF. DNA of the CDR3: TGTGCCAGCAGCCTAGTGGCAGGCTATGGCTACACCTTC. Combining the CDR3 with reference TRBV11-2 and TRBJ1-2 gives the whole variable domain EAGVAQSPRYKIIEKRQSVAFWCNPISGHATLYWYQQILGQGPKLLIQFQNNGVVDDSQLPKDRFSAERLKGVDSTLKIQPAKLEDSAVYLCASSLVAGYGYTFGSGTRLTVV.

The gene calls are TRBV7-2 and TRBJ2-7, with D tentatively TRBD2 (5 bases). Trimming cost V 2 bases and J 5 bases, with 13 bases left between them. The CDR3 loop spans 14 amino acids. From germline, CDR1 is SGHTA and CDR2 FQGNSA. CDR3 nucleotide sequence: TGTGCCAGCAGCTTAACGGGAACATCAGACGAGCAGTACTTC. Its translation: CASSLTGTSDEQYF. The whole variable domain, remainder taken from reference TRBV7-2 and TRBJ2-7, is GAGVSQSPSNKVTEKGKDVELRCDPISGHTALYWYRQSLGQGLEFLIYFQGNSAPDKSGLPSDRFSAERTGGSVSTLTIQRTQQEDSAVYLCASSLTGTSDEQYFGPGTRLTVT.

This chain uses TRBV11-2 with TRBJ2-7; 8 nucleotides line up with TRBD2. The germline V gene has CDR1 SGHAT and CDR2 FQNNGV. The CDR3 covers 17 residues. J gave up 2 bases and V 4 bases, and 13 bases lay outside the gene matches. The CDR3 nucleotides are TGTGCCAGCAGCTCTCTCCGTGATAGCGGGACCCCCTACGAGCAGTACTTC. Amino acid sequence: CASSSLRDSGTPYEQYF.

The gene calls are TRBV5-4 and TRBJ2-2; D ambiguous. The V gene lost 4 bases and the J gene lost 8 bases, with 15 bases spanning the gap. This CDR3 is 14 amino acids long. From germline, CDR1 is SGHNT and CDR2 YYREEE (reference sequence). CDR3 in DNA: TGTGCCAGCAGCCTTGACCCGGTCAGGGGGGAGCTGTTTTTT. This translates into CASSLDPVRGELFF. Full variable domain (outside the CDR3, taken from reference TRBV5-4 and TRBJ2-2): ETGVTQSPTHLIKTRGQQVTLRCSSQSGHNTVSWYQQALGQGPQFIFQYYREEENGRGNFPPRFSGLQFPNYSSELNVNALELDDSALYLCASSLDPVRGELFFGEGSRLTVL.

The J gene is TRBJ2-2, the V gene TRBV7-8, with a possible D match to TRBD1 (6 bases). This CDR3 has 16 residues. Trimming pared 1 base from V and 6 bases from J, leaving 15 bases between. CDR1 is SGHVS and CDR2 is FQNEAQ in the germline V gene. In DNA, the CDR3 is TGTGCCAGCAGCTTAGAGCTGGGGGCGTATTCCGGGGAGCTGTTTTTT. Protein product: CASSLELGAYSGELFF.

This clone was counted a few times. In DNA form, the CDR3 reads TGTGCCAGCATCCTCGGACAGGGGGGCACCATATATTTT. This codes for CASILGQGGTIYF. The rearrangement uses TRBV12-3 or TRBV12-4 and TRBJ1-3, with TRBD1 matching 10 bases. The junction had 6 bases not matched to a gene; V was cut back by 7 bases and J by 9 bases. The CDR3 spans 13 residues.

The gene calls are TRBV4-3 and TRBJ2-2; weak D call: TRBD1 (6 bases). Trimming took 1 base from V and 3 from J, leaving 12 bases between them. Germline V gene data show CDR1 as LGHNA and CDR2 as YSLEER. This CDR3 is built from 16 residues. The CDR3: CASSQGLDRDTGELFF. The CDR3, as DNA: TGCGCCAGCAGCCAAGGCTTGGACAGAGACACCGGGGAGCTGTTTTTT.

The CDR3, as DNA: TGTGCCAGCACCACCGGGACTCTTACCGGGGAGCTGTTTTTT. It is translated as CASTTGTLTGELFF. The rearrangement links TRBV9 to TRBJ2-2; perhaps TRBD2 as D (6 bases). CDR3 length: 14 amino acids. V lost 6 bases and J lost 5, with 14 bases in between. Germline V CDR1 and CDR2: SGDLS, YYNGEE.

This clone was detected once. The chain carries TRBV7-2 and TRBJ2-7, with TRBD2 matching over 8 bases. This CDR3 contains 16 residues. The V and J ends lost 1 base and 5 bases, in that order; junction bases with no gene match: 10. Germline V CDR1 and CDR2: SGHTA, FQGNSA. Here the CDR3 reads CASSLGRAGDLHEQYF. Here the CDR3 DNA reads TGTGCCAGCAGCTTAGGACGAGCGGGAGATCTCCACGAGCAGTACTTC.

The V call is TRBV6-4, the J call TRBJ2-2, with TRBD2 identical over 11 bases. This CDR3 spans 15 amino acids. Germline V CDR1 and CDR2: MRHNA, SNTAGT. After removal of 6 bases from V and 3 bases from J, the junction contained 3 bases not matched to a gene. DNA of the CDR3: TGTGCCAGCAGGGCACTAGCGGGAGACACCGGGGAGCTGTTTTTT. This encodes CASRALAGDTGELFF.

The rearrangement uses TRBV15 and TRBJ1-2; tentatively, D is TRBD1 (5 bases). The CDR3 runs to 12 residues. Germline V gene lookup returns CDR1 LNHNV and CDR2 YYDKDF (reference sequence). The V end lost 0 bases, the J end lost 7 bases, and 6 bases lay between the germline ends. CDR3 nucleotide sequence: TGTGCCACCAGCAGAGACAGGGCTGGCTACACCTTC. Encoded protein: CATSRDRAGYTF.

This clone was found once. J is TRBJ2-2 and V is TRBV24-1; TRBD1 matches at 8 bases. Trimming removed 5 bases from V and 3 bases from J; junction bases left unmatched: 4. The CDR3 runs to 15 residues. Germline V gene data show CDR1 as KGHDR and CDR2 as SFDVKD. The CDR3 nucleotides are TGTGCCACCAGTGTTGCGACAGGGGACACCGGGGAGCTGTTTTTT. It codes for CATSVATGDTGELFF.

This rearrangement joins TRBV11-3 to TRBJ2-5, with D possibly matching TRBD2 (6 bases). The V end was cut by 5 bases, the J end by 1 base, with 20 bases between. CDR3 size: 17 residues. The germline V gene has CDR1 SGHNT and CDR2 YENEEA. DNA for the CDR3: TGTGCCAGCAGCCGCGGAGGCACTGGGGGGACCCAAGAGACCCAGTACTTC. This translates into CASSRGGTGGTQETQYF.

V and J are TRBV7-9 and TRBJ2-2; D remains ambiguous. V shed 3 bases and J shed 4 bases, with 12 bases lying between them. CDR1 SEHNR and CDR2 FQNEAQ come from the germline V gene (reference sequence). The CDR3 is made up of 15 amino acids. CDR3 in DNA: TGTGCCAGCAGCTTCGGTATGGTTAGCACCGGGGAGCTGTTTTTT. This sequence encodes CASSFGMVSTGELFF.